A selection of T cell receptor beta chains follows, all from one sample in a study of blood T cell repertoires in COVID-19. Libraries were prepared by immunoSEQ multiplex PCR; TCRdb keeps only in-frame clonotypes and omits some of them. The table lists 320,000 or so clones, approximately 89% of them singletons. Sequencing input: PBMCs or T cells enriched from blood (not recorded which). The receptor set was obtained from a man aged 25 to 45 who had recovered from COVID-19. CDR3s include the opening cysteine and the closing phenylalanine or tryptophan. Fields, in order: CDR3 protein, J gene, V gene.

CASIIIRGSGANVLTF | TRBJ2-6 | TRBV5-6
CASSPRDRGDRGYTF | TRBJ1-2 | TRBV19
CASSYGFGVALYNEQFF | TRBJ2-1 | TRBV6-2/TRBV6-3
CASSVGGGALETQYF | TRBJ2-5 | TRBV9
CASRRSSGGATDTQYF | TRBJ2-3 | TRBV4-2
CASTQLVTGTGDTGELFF | TRBJ2-2 | TRBV11-2
CASSLGGSRETQYF | TRBJ2-5 | TRBV27
CASSSRTGLYEQYF | TRBJ2-7 | TRBV27
CASSGVQNTGELFF | TRBJ2-2 | TRBV2
CASSHFSLPDEQFF | TRBJ2-1 | TRBV5-4
CASSLPGGSTRGTQYF | TRBJ2-3 | TRBV7-2
CASSPAANTEAFF | TRBJ1-1 | TRBV19
CASSPGTNYEQYF | TRBJ2-7 | TRBV18
CASSLVYRDGYTF | TRBJ1-2 | TRBV7-2
CASSIAGGRPGANVLTF | TRBJ2-6 | TRBV19
CASSLTAMNTEAFF | TRBJ1-1 | TRBV7-9
CASTGGTTTNEKLFF | TRBJ1-4 | TRBV6-5
CASSDRGLTDTQYF | TRBJ2-3 | TRBV6-4
CASSYRTSRTGELFF | TRBJ2-2 | TRBV6-5
CAWSVFSGVIYNEQFF | TRBJ2-1 | TRBV30
CASSQNSYEQYF | TRBJ2-7 | TRBV27
CASSRTGTGWDEQFF | TRBJ2-1 | TRBV6-5
CASSVGQGQGSGANVLTF | TRBJ2-6 | TRBV9
CASSFLVSQGQNNEQFF | TRBJ2-1 | TRBV5-1
CASSLGGTSTDTQYF | TRBJ2-3 | TRBV11-3